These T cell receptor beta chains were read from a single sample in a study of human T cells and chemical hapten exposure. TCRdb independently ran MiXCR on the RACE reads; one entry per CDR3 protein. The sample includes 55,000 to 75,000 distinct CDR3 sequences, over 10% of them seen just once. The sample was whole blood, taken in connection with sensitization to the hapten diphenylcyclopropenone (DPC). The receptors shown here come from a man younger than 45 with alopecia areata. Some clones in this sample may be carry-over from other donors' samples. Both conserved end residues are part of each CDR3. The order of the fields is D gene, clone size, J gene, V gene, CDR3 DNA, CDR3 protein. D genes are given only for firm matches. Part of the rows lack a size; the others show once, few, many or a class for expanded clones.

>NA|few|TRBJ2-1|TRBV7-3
TGTGCCAGCAGCCCCCGGGGGAGCTACAATGAGCAGTTCTTC
CASSPRGSYNEQFF
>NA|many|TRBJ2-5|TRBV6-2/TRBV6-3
TGTGCCAGCAGTTACTCGATGGGGAACCCTTTCGAGACCCAGTACTTC
CASSYSMGNPFETQYF
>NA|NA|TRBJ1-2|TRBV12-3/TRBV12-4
TGTGCCAGCAGTTTTGGCAAACGCTTATATGGCTACACCTTC
CASSFGKRLYGYTF
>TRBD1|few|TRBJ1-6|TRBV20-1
TGCAGTGCTGCAGGGGGCTCCTATAATTCACCCCTCCACTTT
CSAAGGSYNSPLHF
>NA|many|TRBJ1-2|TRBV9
TGTGCCAGCAGCGTACTAATAGGTTCTGGCTACACCTTC
CASSVLIGSGYTF
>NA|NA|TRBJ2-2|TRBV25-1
TGTGCCAGCAGTGATTGGACGGGAAACACCGGGGAGCTGTTTTTT
CASSDWTGNTGELFF
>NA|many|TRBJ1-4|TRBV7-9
TGTGCCAGCCAGTGGTCCGACGACGAGGAAAAACTGTTTTTT
CASQWSDDEEKLFF
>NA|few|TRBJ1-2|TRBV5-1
TGCGCCAGCAGCCCATCCGGGACGGACTATGGCTACACCTTC
CASSPSGTDYGYTF
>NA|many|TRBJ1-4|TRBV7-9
TGTGCCAGCAGCCGAAACGTTGCGGGATCCGATGAAAAACTGTTTTTT
CASSRNVAGSDEKLFF
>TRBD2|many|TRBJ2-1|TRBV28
TGTGCCAGCAGAACTAGCGGGGCATCCTACAATGAGCAGTTCTTC
CASRTSGASYNEQFF
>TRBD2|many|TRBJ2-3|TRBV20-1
TGCAGTGGGGGTAGCGGGGGCCTTTTCACAGATACGCAGTATTTT
CSGGSGGLFTDTQYF
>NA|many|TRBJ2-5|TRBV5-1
TGCGCCAGCAGCCCCTCGGCAGGGGTAGAGACCCAGTACTTC
CASSPSAGVETQYF
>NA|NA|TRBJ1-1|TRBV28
TGTGCCAGCAGTTTATCGGGGGCGCGGACTGAAGCTTTCTTT
CASSLSGARTEAFF
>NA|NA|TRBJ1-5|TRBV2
TGTGCCAGCAGTCAACTTCGAGGGCAAATTGGTTATAGCAATCAGCCCCAGCATTTT
CASSQLRGQIGYSNQPQHF
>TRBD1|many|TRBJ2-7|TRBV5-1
TGCGCCAGCGGAGCAGGACAGGGGCTATCCTACGAGCAGTACTTC
CASGAGQGLSYEQYF
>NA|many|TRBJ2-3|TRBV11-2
TGTGCCAGCAGCTTAGCCCTGCGGGATACGCAGTATTTT
CASSLALRDTQYF
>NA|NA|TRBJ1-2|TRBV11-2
TGTGCCAGCAGCTACGGGACTGGACGGGACGGCTACACCTTC
CASSYGTGRDGYTF
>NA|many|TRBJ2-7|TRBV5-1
TGCGCCAGCAGCTTGTTTCCAGGTGAGCCCTACGAGCAGTACTTC
CASSLFPGEPYEQYF
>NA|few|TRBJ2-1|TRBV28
TGTGCCAGCAGTTTAAGGCCAGGCCCCCAAGAGCAGTTCTTC
CASSLRPGPQEQFF
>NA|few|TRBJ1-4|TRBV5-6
TGTGCCAGCAGCTTGCAGGGGCCTAATGAAAAACTGTTTTTT
CASSLQGPNEKLFF
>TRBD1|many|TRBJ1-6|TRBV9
TGTGCCAGCAGCCCCGGACAGGGAGGGAATTCACCCCTCCACTTT
CASSPGQGGNSPLHF
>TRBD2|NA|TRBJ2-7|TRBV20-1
TGCAGTGCTAGATCCCTAGCGGGGGACACCTACGAGCAGTACTTC
CSARSLAGDTYEQYF
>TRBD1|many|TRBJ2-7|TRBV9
TGTGCCAGCAGTAAGACAGGGGTGGGTTACGAGCAGTACTTC
CASSKTGVGYEQYF
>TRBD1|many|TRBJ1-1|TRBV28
TGTGCCAGCAGTTTGACAGGGGTGAACACTGAAGCTTTCTTT
CASSLTGVNTEAFF
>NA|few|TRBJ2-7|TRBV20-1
TGCAGTGCTAGGAACCCGGGACAACACCTCTACGAGCAGTACTTC
CSARNPGQHLYEQYF
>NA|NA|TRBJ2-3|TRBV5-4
TGTGCCAGCACCCAGAGGGCTACGACAGATACGCAGTATTTT
CASTQRATTDTQYF
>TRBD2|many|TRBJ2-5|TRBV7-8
TGTGCCAGCAGCTCTACTAGCGGGGAAAAGACCCAGTACTTC
CASSSTSGEKTQYF
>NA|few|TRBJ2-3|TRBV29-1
TGCAGCGCCCTTGGCGGGGGCGGCACAGATACGCAGTATTTT
CSALGGGGTDTQYF
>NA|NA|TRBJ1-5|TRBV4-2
TGTGCCAGCAGCCAAGTGGTCTCTCCGCCCCAGCATTTT
CASSQVVSPPQHF